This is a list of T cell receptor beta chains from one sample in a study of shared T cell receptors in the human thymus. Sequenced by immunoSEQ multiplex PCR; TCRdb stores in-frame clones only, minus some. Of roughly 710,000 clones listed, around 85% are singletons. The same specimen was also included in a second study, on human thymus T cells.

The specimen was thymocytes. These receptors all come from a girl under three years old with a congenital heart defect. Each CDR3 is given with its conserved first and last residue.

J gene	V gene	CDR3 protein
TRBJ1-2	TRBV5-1	CASSTFDMVGYGYTF
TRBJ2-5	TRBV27	CASSPPPGQETQYF
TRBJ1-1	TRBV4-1	CASSQERVMNTEAFF
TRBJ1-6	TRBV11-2	CASSPLSPLHF
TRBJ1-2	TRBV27	CASKDRGRGYGYTF
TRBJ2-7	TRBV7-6	CASSTHRDDLTFQQYF
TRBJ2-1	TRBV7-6	CASSLALAVPEQFF
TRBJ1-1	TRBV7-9	CASSSRKRQGNTEAFF
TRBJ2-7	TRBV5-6	CASSLLTSYEQYF
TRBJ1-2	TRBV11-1	CASSLRHGYGYTF
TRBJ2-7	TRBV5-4	CASSLDPGTATYEQYF
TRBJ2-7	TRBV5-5	CASSLARNKERTEEQYF
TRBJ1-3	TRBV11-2	CASSLDFGTGGGNTIYF
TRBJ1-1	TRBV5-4	CASSTVGGTTEAFF
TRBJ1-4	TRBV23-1	CASSLGTADNEKLFF
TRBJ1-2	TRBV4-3	CASSQERVGTNYGYTF
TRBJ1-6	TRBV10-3	CAISDAGLDSPLHF
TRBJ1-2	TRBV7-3	CASSSSGTGRPEPDGYTF
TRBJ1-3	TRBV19	CASTLRGRGGNTIYF
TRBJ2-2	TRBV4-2	CASSQDRLGTGDLRNTGELFF
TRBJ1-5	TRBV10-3	CAISEVDTSQPQHF
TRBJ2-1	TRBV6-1	CASSRDRGYNEQFF
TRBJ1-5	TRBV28	CASSLGTGLNQPQHF
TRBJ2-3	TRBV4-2	CASSQVRGAGHLTDTQYF
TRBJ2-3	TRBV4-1	CASSLPGHTDTQYF
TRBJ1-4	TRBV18	CASSPKPLRDRGCISDEKLFF
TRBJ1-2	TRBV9	CASSPRIRRKGHLLHYGYTF
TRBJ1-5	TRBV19	CASSSRASGTVNQPQHF
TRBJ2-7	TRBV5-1	CASSSDRGGEQYF
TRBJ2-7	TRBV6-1	CASSDKIFGVGQGPYEQYF
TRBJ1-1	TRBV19	CASSIGYDRVDTEAFF
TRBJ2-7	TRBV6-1	CASREGQGDSYEQYF
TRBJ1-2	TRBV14	CASSQAPGAGENYGYTF
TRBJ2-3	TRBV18	CASSPPVLTGLTDTQYF
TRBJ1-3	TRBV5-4	CASSLGAVDTIYF
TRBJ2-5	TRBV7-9	CASSLYRLAGKETQYF
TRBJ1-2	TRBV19	CASRPGAPNYGYTF
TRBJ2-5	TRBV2	CASRPNCGGDQETQYF
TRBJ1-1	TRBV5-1	CASSFADMNTEAFF
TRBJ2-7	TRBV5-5	CASSRGQGVYEQYF
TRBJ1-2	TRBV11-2	CASSLWTGEGYTF
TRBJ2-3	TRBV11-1	CASSLVGGGAGTQYF
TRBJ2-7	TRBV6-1	CASSQRTGLSYEQYF
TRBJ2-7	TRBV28	CASSLWATGGSYEQYF
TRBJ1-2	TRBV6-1	CASSASKYYGYTF
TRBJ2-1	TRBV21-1	CASSKEGLAGDNEQFF